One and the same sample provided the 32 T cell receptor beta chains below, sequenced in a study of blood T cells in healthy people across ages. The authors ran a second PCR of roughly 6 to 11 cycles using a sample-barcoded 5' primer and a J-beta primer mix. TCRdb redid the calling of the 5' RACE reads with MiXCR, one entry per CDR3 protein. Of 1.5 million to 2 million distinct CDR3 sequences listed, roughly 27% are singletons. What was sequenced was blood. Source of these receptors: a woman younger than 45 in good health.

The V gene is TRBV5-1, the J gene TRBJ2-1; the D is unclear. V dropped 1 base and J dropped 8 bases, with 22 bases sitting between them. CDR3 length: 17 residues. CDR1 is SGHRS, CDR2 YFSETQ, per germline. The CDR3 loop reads CASSLYPRPSLLHEQFF. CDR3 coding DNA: TGCGCCAGCAGCTTGTATCCCAGGCCTTCCCTCCTACATGAGCAGTTCTTC.

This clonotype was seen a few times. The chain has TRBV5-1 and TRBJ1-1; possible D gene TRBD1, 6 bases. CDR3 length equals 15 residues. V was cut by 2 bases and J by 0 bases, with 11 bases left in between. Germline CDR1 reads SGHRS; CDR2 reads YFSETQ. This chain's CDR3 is CASSFTGTMNTEAFF. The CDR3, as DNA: TGCGCCAGCAGCTTCACAGGGACGATGAACACTGAAGCTTTCTTT.

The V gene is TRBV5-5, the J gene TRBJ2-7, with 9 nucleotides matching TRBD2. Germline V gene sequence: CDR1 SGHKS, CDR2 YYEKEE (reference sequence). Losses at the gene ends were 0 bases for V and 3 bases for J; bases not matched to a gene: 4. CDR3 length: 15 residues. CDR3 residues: CASSLVRLAVYEQYF. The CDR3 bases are TGTGCCAGCAGCTTGGTCCGACTAGCGGTCTACGAGCAGTACTTC.

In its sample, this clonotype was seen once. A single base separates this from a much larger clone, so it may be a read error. The CDR3 reads CASSYYGSSYEQFF. The CDR3 bases are TGTGCCAGCAGTTACTACGGGAGCTCCTACGAGCAGTTCTTC. This sequence joins TRBV6-5 and TRBJ2-1; possibly TRBD2 for D (6 bases). The length of the CDR3 is 14 residues. Germline V CDR1 and CDR2: MNHEY, SVGAGI. The germline V and J ends were trimmed by 1 base and 10 bases, with 14 bases remaining between them.

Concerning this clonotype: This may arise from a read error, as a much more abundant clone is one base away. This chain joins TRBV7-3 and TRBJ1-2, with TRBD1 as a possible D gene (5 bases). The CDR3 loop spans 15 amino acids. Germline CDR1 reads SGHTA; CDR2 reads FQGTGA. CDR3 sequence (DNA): TGTGCCAACAGCTTAATCGGGGGGTCGAACTATGGCTACACCTTC. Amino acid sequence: CANSLIGGSNYGYTF. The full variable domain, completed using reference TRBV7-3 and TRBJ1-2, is GAGVSQTPSNKVTEKGKYVELRCDPISGHTALYWYRQSLGQGPEFLIYFQGTGAADDSGLPNDRFFAVRPEGSVSTLKIQRTERGDSAVYLCANSLIGGSNYGYTFGSGTRLTVV.

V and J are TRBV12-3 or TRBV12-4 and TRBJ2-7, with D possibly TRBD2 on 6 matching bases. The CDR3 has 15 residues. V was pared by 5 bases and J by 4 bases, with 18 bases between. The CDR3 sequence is CASSITGTRIYEQYF. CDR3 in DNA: TGTGCCAGCAGTATCACCGGGACTCGCATTTACGAGCAGTACTTC.

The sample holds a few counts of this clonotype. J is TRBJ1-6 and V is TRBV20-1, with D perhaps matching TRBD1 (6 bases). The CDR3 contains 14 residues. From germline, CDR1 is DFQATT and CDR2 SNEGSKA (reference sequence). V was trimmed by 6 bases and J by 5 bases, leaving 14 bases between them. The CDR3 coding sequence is TGCAGTGCGCAAACAGGGATCAATAATTCACCCCTCCACTTT. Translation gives CSAQTGINNSPLHF.

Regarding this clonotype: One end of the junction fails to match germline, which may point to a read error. For the CDR3, the DNA is TGTGCCAGCAGTTTCGGCGGCAGCTATGGCCACACCTTC. Translation: CASSFGGSYGHTF. V and J are TRBV27 and TRBJ1-2; D unresolved. The length of the CDR3 is 13 residues. Germline loops: CDR1 MNHEY, CDR2 SMNVEV (reference sequence).

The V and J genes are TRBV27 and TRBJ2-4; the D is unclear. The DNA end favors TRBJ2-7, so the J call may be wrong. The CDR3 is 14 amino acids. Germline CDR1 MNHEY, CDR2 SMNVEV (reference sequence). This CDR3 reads CASSGVAAGYEQYF. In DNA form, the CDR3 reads TGTGCCAGCAGTGGGGTGGCCGCAGGCTACGAGCAGTACTTC.

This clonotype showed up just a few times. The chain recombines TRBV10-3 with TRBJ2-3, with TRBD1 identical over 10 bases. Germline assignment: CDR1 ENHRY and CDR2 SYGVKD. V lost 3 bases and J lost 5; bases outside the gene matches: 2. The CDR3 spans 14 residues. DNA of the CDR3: TGTGCCATCAGTGACGGGACAGGGGAAGATACGCAGTATTTT. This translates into CAISDGTGEDTQYF.

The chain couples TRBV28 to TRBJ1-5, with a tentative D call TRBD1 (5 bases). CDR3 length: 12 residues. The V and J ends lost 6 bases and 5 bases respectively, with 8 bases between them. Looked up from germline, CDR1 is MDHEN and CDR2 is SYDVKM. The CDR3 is CASRVGDQPQHF. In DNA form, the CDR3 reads TGTGCCAGCAGGGTGGGGGATCAGCCCCAGCATTTT. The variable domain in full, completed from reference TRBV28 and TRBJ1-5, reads DVKVTQSSRYLVKRTGEKVFLECVQDMDHENMFWYRQDPGLGLRLIYFSYDVKMKEKGDIPEGYSVSREKKERFSLILESASTNQTSMYLCASRVGDQPQHFGDGTRLSIL.

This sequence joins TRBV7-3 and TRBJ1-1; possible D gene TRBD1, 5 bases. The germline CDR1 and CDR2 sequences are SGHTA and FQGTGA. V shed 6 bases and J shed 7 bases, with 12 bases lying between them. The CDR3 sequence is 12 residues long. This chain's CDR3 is CASRLGEGEAFF. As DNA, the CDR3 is TGTGCCAGCAGGCTAGGGGAGGGTGAAGCTTTCTTT.

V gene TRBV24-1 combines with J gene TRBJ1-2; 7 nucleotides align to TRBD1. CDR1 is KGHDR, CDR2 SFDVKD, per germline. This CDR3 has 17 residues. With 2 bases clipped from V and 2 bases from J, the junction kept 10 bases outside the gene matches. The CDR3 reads CATSDSTGTVPNYGYTF. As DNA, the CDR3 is TGTGCCACCAGTGATTCTACCGGGACAGTTCCCAACTATGGCTACACCTTC.

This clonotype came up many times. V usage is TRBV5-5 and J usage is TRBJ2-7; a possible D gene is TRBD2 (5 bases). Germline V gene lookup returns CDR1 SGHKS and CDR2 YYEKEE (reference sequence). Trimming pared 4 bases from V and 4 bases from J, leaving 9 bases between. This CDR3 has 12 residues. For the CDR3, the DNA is TGTGCCAGCAGCGATCGGACTTACGAGCAGTACTTC. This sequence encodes CASSDRTYEQYF. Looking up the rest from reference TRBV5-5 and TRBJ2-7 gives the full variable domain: DAGVTQSPTHLIKTRGQQVTLRCSPISGHKSVSWYQQVLGQGPQFIFQYYEKEERGRGNFPDRFSARQFPNYSSELNVNALLLGDSALYLCASSDRTYEQYFGPGTRLTVT.

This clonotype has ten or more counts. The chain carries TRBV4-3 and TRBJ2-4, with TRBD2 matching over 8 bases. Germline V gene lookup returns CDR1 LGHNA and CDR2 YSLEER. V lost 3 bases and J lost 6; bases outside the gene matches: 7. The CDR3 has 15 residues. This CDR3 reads CASSQQGAGGNIQYF. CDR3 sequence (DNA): TGCGCCAGCAGCCAGCAGGGCGCGGGAGGAAACATTCAGTACTTC.

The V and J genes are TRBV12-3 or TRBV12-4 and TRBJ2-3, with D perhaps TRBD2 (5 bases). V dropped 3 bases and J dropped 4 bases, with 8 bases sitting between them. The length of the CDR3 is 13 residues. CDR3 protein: CASSLTDSDTQYF. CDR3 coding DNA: TGTGCCAGCAGTTTGACGGACTCAGATACGCAGTATTTT.

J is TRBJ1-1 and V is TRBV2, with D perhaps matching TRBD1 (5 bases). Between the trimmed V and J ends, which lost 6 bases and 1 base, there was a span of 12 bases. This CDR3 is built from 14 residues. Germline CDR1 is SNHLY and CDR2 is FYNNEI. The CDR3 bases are TGTGCCAGCAGATTGATAGACAGGAACACTGAAGCTTTCTTT. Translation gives CASRLIDRNTEAFF.

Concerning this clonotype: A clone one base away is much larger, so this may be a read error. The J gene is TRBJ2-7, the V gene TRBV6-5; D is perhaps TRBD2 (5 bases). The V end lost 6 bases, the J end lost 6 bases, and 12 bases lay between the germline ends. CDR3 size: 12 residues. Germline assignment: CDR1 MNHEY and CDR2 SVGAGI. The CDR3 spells CASRQGLLEQYF. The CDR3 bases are TGTGCCAGCAGGCAAGGACTGCTCGAGCAGTACTTC.

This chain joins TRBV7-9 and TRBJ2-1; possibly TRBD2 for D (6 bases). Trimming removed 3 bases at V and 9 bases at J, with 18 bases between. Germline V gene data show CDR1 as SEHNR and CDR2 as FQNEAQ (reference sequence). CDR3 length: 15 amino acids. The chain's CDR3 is CASSFRDSRSREQFF. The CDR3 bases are TGTGCCAGCAGCTTTAGGGACTCCCGGAGTCGTGAGCAGTTCTTC.

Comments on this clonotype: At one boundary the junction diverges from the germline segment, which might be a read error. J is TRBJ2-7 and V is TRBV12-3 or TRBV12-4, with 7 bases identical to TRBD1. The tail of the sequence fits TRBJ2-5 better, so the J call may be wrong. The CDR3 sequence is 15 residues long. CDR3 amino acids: CVSSLAGTVQGTQYF. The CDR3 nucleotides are TGTGTCAGCAGTTTGGCCGGGACAGTCCAAGGGACCCAGTACTTC.

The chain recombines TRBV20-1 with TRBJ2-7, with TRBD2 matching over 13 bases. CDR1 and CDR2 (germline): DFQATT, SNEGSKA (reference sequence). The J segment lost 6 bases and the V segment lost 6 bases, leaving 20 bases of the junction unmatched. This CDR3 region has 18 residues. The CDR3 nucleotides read TGCAGTGCCAGGATACCGGGACTAGCGGGGCCGCCTTCTGGCGAGCAGTACTTC. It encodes CSARIPGLAGPPSGEQYF.

CDR3 in amino acids: CASRGIPGRGSDEQYF. CDR3 DNA: TGTGCCAGCAGGGGGATACCGGGACGGGGGTCCGACGAGCAGTACTTC. The chain couples TRBV6-6 to TRBJ2-5; D possibly corresponds to TRBD2 (6 bases). The assigned J gene may be wrong: the sequence end matches TRBJ2-7 better. Germline V CDR1 and CDR2: MNHNY, SVGAGI (reference sequence). CDR3 length: 16 residues.

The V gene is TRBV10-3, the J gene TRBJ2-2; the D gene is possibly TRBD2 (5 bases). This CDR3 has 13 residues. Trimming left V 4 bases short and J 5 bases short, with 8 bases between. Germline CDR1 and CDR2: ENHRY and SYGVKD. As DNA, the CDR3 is TGTGCCATCAGTGGTTTAGCGACCGGGGAGCTGTTTTTT. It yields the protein CAISGLATGELFF.

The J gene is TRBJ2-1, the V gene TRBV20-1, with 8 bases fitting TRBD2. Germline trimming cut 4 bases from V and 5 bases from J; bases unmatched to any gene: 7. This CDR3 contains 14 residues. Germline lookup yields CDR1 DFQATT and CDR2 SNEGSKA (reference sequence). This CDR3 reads CSATIAGPNNEQFF. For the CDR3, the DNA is TGCAGTGCTACAATAGCGGGGCCAAACAATGAGCAGTTCTTC.

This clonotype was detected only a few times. The CDR3 is CASSRDFGYGYTF. DNA of the CDR3: TGTGCCAGCAGTCGGGACTTCGGGTATGGCTACACCTTC. V is TRBV27 and J is TRBJ1-2, with D perhaps matching TRBD1 (5 bases). The CDR3 has 13 amino acids. From germline, CDR1 is MNHEY and CDR2 SMNVEV (reference sequence). With 5 bases removed from V and 5 bases from J, the gap between germline ends came to 12 bases.

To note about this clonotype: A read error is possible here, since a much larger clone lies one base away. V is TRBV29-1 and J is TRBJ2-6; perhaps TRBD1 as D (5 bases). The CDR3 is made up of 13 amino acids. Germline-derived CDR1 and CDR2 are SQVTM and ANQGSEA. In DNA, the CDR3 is TGCAGCGTTGAGCAATCTGGGGCCAACGTCCCGACTTTC. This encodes CSVEQSGANVPTF.

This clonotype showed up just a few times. CDR3 DNA: TGTGCCACCAGCAGCGCTCGGGAGCGAGGGACCCAGTACTTC. Protein product: CATSSARERGTQYF. The gene calls are TRBV15 and TRBJ2-7; TRBD2 is a possible D gene (6 bases). The better agreement between TRBJ2-5 and the DNA end casts doubt on the J call. Germline loops: CDR1 LNHNV, CDR2 YYDKDF (reference sequence). The CDR3 runs 14 residues.

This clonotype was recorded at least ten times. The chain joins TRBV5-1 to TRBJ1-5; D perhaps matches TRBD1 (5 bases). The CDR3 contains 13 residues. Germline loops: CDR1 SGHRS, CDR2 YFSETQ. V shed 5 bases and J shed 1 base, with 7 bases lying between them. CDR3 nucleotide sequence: TGCGCCAGCAGGGGGGGGAGCAATCAGCCCCAGCATTTT. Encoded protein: CASRGGSNQPQHF.

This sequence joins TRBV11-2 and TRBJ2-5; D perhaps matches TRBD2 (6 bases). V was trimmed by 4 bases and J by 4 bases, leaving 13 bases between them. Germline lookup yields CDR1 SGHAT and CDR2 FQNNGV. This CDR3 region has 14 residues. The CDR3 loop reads CASSSPGLSETQYF. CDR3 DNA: TGTGCCAGCAGCTCCCCGGGACTTTCAGAGACCCAGTACTTC.

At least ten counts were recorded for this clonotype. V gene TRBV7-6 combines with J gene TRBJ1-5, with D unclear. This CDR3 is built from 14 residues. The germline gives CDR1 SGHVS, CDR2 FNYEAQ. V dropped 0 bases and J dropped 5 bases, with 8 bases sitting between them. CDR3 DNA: TGTGCCAGCAGCTTAGCAGCAAACTATCAGCCCCAGCATTTT. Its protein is CASSLAANYQPQHF. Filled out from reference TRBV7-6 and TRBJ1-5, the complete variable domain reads GAGVSQSPRYKVTKRGQDVALRCDPISGHVSLYWYRQALGQGPEFLTYFNYEAQQDKSGLPNDRFSAERPEGSISTLTIQRTEQRDSAMYRCASSLAANYQPQHFGDGTRLSIL.

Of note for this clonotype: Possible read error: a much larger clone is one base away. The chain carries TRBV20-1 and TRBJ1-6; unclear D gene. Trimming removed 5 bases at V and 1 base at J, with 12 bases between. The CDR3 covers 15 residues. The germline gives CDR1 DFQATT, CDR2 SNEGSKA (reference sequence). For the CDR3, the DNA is TGCAGTGCTGGTCGCCGGGCTTCCTATAATTCACCCCTCCACTTT. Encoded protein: CSAGRRASYNSPLHF.

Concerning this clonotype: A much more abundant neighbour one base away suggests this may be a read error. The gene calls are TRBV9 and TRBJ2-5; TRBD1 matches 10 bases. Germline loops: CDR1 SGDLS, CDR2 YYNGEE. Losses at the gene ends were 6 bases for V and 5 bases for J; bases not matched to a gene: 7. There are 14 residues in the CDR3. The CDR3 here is CASNPRQGAETQYF. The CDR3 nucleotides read TGTGCCAGCAACCCCAGACAGGGGGCTGAGACCCAGTACTTC.